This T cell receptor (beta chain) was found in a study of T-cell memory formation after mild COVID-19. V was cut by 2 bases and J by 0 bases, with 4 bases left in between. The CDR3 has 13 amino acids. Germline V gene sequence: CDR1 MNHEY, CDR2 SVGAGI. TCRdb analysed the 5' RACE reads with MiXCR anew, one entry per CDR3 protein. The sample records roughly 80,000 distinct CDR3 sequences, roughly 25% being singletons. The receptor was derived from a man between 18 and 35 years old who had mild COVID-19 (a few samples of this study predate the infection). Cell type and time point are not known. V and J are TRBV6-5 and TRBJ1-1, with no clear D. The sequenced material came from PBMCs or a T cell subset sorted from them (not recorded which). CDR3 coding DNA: TGTGCCAGCAGTTACGAGGTGAACACTGAAGCTTTCTTT. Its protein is CASSYEVNTEAFF.